The 5 T cell receptor beta chains reported below all come from one sample, sequenced in a study of blood T cell repertoires in COVID-19. Data came from immunoSEQ multiplex PCR; TCRdb stores just in-frame clones and leaves some out. This table holds 300,000 or so clones, roughly 87% found once. Sequencing used PBMCs or T cells enriched from blood (not recorded which). The receptors were sampled from a woman in her 30s who had recovered from COVID-19.

The chain carries TRBV30 and TRBJ2-3; possibly TRBD1 for D (6 bases). The CDR3 spans 13 residues. Trimming removed 2 bases from V and 1 base from J, with 7 bases in between. From germline, CDR1 is GTSNPN and CDR2 SVGIG (reference sequence). The CDR3 nucleotides are TGTGCCTGGAGTAGACAGGGCACAGATACGCAGTATTTT. Encoded protein: CAWSRQGTDTQYF.

The CDR3 DNA follows: TGTGCCAGCACCACGACAGGGACTGAGCAGTTCTTC. It translates to CASTTTGTEQFF. The chain is built from TRBV12-3 or TRBV12-4 and TRBJ2-1; 7 bases match TRBD1. The trim removed 7 bases at V and 9 bases at J, leaving 6 bases unmatched. The CDR3 totals 12 residues.

The CDR3 protein is CASSIGRGTQETQYF. The CDR3 nucleotides are TGTGCCAGCAGTATTGGCAGGGGGACCCAAGAGACCCAGTACTTC. V is TRBV2 and J is TRBJ2-5; 7 bases line up with TRBD1. Germline loops: CDR1 SNHLY, CDR2 FYNNEI. Unmatched junction bases numbered 7, after V lost 5 bases and J lost 1 base. The CDR3 loop spans 15 amino acids.

This chain links TRBV25-1 with TRBJ1-6; D remains unclear. Deletions cut 4 bases from V and 9 bases from J, with 13 bases between. Germline CDR1 is MGHDK and CDR2 is SYGVNS. This CDR3 spans 14 amino acids. CDR3 residues: CASSVGTGGSPLHF. The DNA for the CDR3 is TGTGCCAGCAGTGTAGGAACCGGCGGTTCACCCCTCCACTTT.

J is TRBJ2-7 and V is TRBV6-5; 7 positions match TRBD1. V shed 7 bases, J shed 2 bases, and the junction held 8 bases outside the gene matches. Germline V gene sequence: CDR1 MNHEY, CDR2 SVGAGI. This CDR3 comprises 14 residues. The CDR3 DNA is TGTGCCAGCATTTATAGGGACAGCACCTACGAGCAGTACTTC. This sequence encodes CASIYRDSTYEQYF.